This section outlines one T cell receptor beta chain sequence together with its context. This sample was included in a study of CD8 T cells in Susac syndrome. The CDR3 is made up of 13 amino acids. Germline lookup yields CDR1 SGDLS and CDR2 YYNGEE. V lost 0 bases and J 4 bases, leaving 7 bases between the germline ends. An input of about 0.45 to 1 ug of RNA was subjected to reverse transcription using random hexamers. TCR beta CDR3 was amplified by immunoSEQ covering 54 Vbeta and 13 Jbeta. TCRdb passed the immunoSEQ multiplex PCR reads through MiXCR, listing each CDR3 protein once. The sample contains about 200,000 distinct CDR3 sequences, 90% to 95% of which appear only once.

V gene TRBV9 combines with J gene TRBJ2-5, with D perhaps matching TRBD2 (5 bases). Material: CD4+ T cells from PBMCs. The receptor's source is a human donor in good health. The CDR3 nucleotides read TGTGCCAGCAGCGTAGCGGGAACAGAGACCCAGTACTTC. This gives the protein CASSVAGTETQYF.